This is a list of T cell receptor beta chains from one sample in a study of neoadjuvant anti-PD-1 for oral cavity cancer. Profiling relied on immunoSEQ multiplex PCR, and the TCRdb table lists in-frame clones only, not all of them. The table shows under 85,000 clones, with about 84% occurring only once. This material consisted of PBMCs, taken before nivolumab (anti-PD-1) treatment. These receptors were collected from a person aged 40 to 85 with oral cavity squamous cell carcinoma. Both conserved end residues are part of each CDR3. Fields, in order: D gene, J gene, clone size, V gene, CDR3 DNA, CDR3 protein. D genes are given only for firm matches. Rows may omit the clone size; those that give it use once, few, many or a size class.

d_call: NA
j_call: TRBJ2-2
clone_size: NA
v_call: TRBV10-3
cdr3_nt: TGTGCCAACTCGCCTGCAGAGGGCTCGGCCGGGGAGCTGTTTTTT
cdr3_aa: CANSPAEGSAGELFF

d_call: NA
j_call: TRBJ2-7
clone_size: NA
v_call: TRBV5-6
cdr3_nt: TGTGCCAGCAGCTTTATGTACGCCGAGCAGTACTTC
cdr3_aa: CASSFMYAEQYF

d_call: NA
j_call: TRBJ2-3
clone_size: NA
v_call: TRBV12-5
cdr3_nt: TGTGCTAGTGGTCTCGGGGGCGGGATGGGCACAGATACGCAGTATTTT
cdr3_aa: CASGLGGGMGTDTQYF

d_call: NA
j_call: TRBJ1-4
clone_size: once
v_call: TRBV2
cdr3_nt: TGTGCCAGCAAAGGACAGCAAAAAGAAAAACTGTTTTTT
cdr3_aa: CASKGQQKEKLFF

d_call: NA
j_call: TRBJ2-7
clone_size: NA
v_call: TRBV2
cdr3_nt: TGTGCCAGCAAGTTCTGGGACGAGCAGTACTTC
cdr3_aa: CASKFWDEQYF

d_call: NA
j_call: TRBJ2-3
clone_size: once
v_call: TRBV6-6
cdr3_nt: TGTGCCAGCAGTTACCAAGCGGGTCGCACAGATACGCAGTATTTT
cdr3_aa: CASSYQAGRTDTQYF

d_call: TRBD2
j_call: TRBJ2-7
clone_size: NA
v_call: TRBV6-6
cdr3_nt: TGTGCCAGCAGTCTCCTAGCGGGATCCTACGAGCAGTACTTC
cdr3_aa: CASSLLAGSYEQYF

d_call: TRBD1
j_call: TRBJ2-1
clone_size: NA
v_call: TRBV5-6
cdr3_nt: TGTGCCAGCAGCGAGACAGGGTTCGATGAGCAGTTCTTC
cdr3_aa: CASSETGFDEQFF

d_call: NA
j_call: TRBJ1-1
clone_size: NA
v_call: TRBV28
cdr3_nt: TGTGCCAGCAGTGGCCCGGGGGAACGCACTGAAGCTTTCTTT
cdr3_aa: CASSGPGERTEAFF

d_call: NA
j_call: TRBJ1-1
clone_size: NA
v_call: TRBV30
cdr3_nt: TGTGCCTGGAGTGTACTGAGGAACACTGAAGCTTTCTTT
cdr3_aa: CAWSVLRNTEAFF

d_call: NA
j_call: TRBJ2-1
clone_size: NA
v_call: TRBV10-3
cdr3_nt: TGTGCCATCTCTCTAAAGCGGGACAATGAGCAGTTCTTC
cdr3_aa: CAISLKRDNEQFF

d_call: TRBD1
j_call: TRBJ1-5
clone_size: NA
v_call: TRBV30
cdr3_nt: TGTGCCTGGAGTCCGGGACAGGGTGATCAGCCCCAGCATTTT
cdr3_aa: CAWSPGQGDQPQHF

d_call: TRBD1
j_call: TRBJ1-2
clone_size: few
v_call: TRBV7-9
cdr3_nt: TGTGCCAGCAGCCAGGGACAGCTACACACCTTC
cdr3_aa: CASSQGQLHTF

d_call: TRBD2
j_call: TRBJ2-3
clone_size: few
v_call: TRBV2
cdr3_nt: TGTGCCAGCATTGAGCGGGTGACTAGCGGCCCAGATACGCAGTATTTT
cdr3_aa: CASIERVTSGPDTQYF

d_call: NA
j_call: TRBJ1-1
clone_size: NA
v_call: TRBV30
cdr3_nt: TGTGCCGCCTCGATGGGGGGCCTGAACACTGAAGCTTTCTTT
cdr3_aa: CAASMGGLNTEAFF

d_call: NA
j_call: TRBJ1-1
clone_size: NA
v_call: TRBV10-3
cdr3_nt: TGTGCCATCAGTGAGACAGGGCCCACTGAAGCTTTCTTT
cdr3_aa: CAISETGPTEAFF